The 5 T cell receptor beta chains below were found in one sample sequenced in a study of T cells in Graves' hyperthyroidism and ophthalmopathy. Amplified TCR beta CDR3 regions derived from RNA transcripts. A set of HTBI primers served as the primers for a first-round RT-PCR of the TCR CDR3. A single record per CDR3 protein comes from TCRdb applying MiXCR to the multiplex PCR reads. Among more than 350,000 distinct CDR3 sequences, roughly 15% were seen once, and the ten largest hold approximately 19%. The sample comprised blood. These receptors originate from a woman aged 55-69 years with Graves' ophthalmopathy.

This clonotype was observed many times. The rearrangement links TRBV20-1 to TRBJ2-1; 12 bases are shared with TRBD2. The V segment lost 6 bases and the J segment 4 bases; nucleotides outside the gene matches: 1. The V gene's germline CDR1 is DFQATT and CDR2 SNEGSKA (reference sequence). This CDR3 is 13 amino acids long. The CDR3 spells CSAGTSGYNEQFF. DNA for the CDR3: TGCAGTGCCGGGACTAGCGGGTACAATGAGCAGTTCTTC.

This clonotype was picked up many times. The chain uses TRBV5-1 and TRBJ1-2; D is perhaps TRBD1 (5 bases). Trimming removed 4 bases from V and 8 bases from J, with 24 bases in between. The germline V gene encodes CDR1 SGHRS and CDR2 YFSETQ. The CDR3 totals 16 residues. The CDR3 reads CASSVSGTPGMMGYTF. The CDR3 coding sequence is TGCGCCAGCAGCGTATCCGGGACGCCCGGGATGATGGGCTACACCTTC.

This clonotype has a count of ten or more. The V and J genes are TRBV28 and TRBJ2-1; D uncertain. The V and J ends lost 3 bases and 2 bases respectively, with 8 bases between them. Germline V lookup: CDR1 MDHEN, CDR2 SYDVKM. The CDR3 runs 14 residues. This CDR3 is CASSFRATYNEQFF. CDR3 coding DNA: TGTGCCAGCAGTTTCCGGGCCACCTACAATGAGCAGTTCTTC.

This CDR3 reads CASSQGPGTEETQYF. CDR3 sequence (DNA): TGTGCCAGCAGCCAAGGACCCGGGACAGAAGAGACCCAGTACTTC. The chain employs TRBV3-1 and TRBJ2-5, with 7 bases matching TRBD1. The CDR3 is 15 residues long. V dropped 1 base and J dropped 3; count of bases not matched to a gene: 5. Germline CDR1 reads LGHDT; CDR2 reads YNNKEL (reference sequence).

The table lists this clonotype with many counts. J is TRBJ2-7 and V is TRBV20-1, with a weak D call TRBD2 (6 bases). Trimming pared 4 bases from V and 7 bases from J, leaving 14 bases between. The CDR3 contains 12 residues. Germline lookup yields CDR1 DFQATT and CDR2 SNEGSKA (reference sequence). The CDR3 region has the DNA TGCAGTGCTAAGGAGGGAGTGCGGGAGCAGTACTTC. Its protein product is CSAKEGVREQYF.